This is a list of T cell receptor beta chains from one sample in a study of T cells in Graves' hyperthyroidism and ophthalmopathy. Each CDR3 protein gets one entry after TCRdb re-called the multiplex PCR reads with MiXCR. Of 490,000 or so distinct CDR3 sequences listed, nearly 20% are singletons. The source material was blood. Receptors were obtained from a man aged 35 to 55 with Graves' ophthalmopathy. Each CDR3 is given with its conserved first and last residue. The D gene is left open where the match is weak. Expanded clones are given a class, and other clones once, few, many or no size at all.

size	length	J	D	V	DNA	CDR3
-	17	TRBJ2-6	TRBD1	TRBV7-9	TGTGCCAGCAGCTTAGGACAGGGGGCGCCTGGGGCCAACGTCCTGACTTTC	CASSLGQGAPGANVLTF
-	14	TRBJ2-3	-	TRBV12-3/TRBV12-4	TGTGCCAGCAGACCGAGAAGACGCACAGATACGCAGTATTTT	CASRPRRRTDTQYF
few	14	TRBJ1-1	TRBD1	TRBV12-3/TRBV12-4	TGTGCCAGCAGACCCGGCAGGGGGCACACTGAAGCTTTCTTT	CASRPGRGHTEAFF
many	14	TRBJ2-7	TRBD1	TRBV12-3/TRBV12-4	TGTGCCAGCAGCAACACCGGGACAGGGGGCAGGCAGTACTTC	CASSNTGTGGRQYF
few	14	TRBJ2-3	-	TRBV15	TGTGCCACCAGCAGAGAAGGCTCTACAGATACGCAGTATTTT	CATSREGSTDTQYF
many	15	TRBJ2-2	-	TRBV10-3	TGTGCCATCAGTGACTCTAGCGTGAACACCGGGGAGCTGTTTTTT	CAISDSSVNTGELFF
-	14	TRBJ1-2	TRBD1	TRBV20-1	TGCAGTGCTAGGGGACAGAGAAGTAACTATGGCTACACCTTC	CSARGQRSNYGYTF
-	14	TRBJ1-2	-	TRBV24-1	TGTGCCACCAGTGATTATACCGTTAACTATGACTACACCTTC	CATSDYTVNYDYTF
-	13	TRBJ2-1	-	TRBV3-1	TGTGCCAGCAGTGCTCCGGGAGACAATGAGCAGTTCTTC	CASSAPGDNEQFF
-	12	TRBJ2-7	TRBD1	TRBV6-2/TRBV6-3	TGTGCCAGCGGACAGGTGGAATACGAGCAGTACTTC	CASGQVEYEQYF
-	14	TRBJ2-4	-	TRBV7-8	TGTGCCAGCAGCTCCCTCCAGGGAAGTAACATTCAGTACTTC	CASSSLQGSNIQYF
-	14	TRBJ1-2	-	TRBV9	TGTGCCAGCAGCGTAGATGGAGGGCCGGGTGGCTACACCTTC	CASSVDGGPGGYTF
-	17	TRBJ2-2	TRBD2	TRBV4-1	TGCGCCAGCAGCCAAGAGACTAGCGGTGCGAACACCGGGGAGCTGTTTTTT	CASSQETSGANTGELFF
-	16	TRBJ2-7	TRBD2	TRBV5-6	TGTGCCAGCAGCTTTCGAGTACTAGCGGGGACATACGAGCAGTACTTC	CASSFRVLAGTYEQYF
-	17	TRBJ1-3	-	TRBV19	TGTGCCAGTAGTTTCCGGCCCGGACCGCGCGCTGGAAACACCATATATTTT	CASSFRPGPRAGNTIYF